The 27 T cell receptor beta chains below come from one sample, sequenced in a study of blood T cell repertoires in COVID-19. TCRdb keeps only in-frame clones here, not all; method: immunoSEQ multiplex PCR. The sample contains roughly 160,000 clones, about 87% of which appear only once. The sequencing sample was made of peripheral blood. The receptors stem from a man aged 60-69 years with acute or convalescent COVID-19.

The genes are TRBV7-3 and TRBJ2-5, with D possibly being TRBD2 (6 bases). Trimming shortened V by 1 base and J by 4 bases, and 7 bases separated the two germline ends. The V gene's germline CDR1 is SGHTA and CDR2 FQGTGA. The CDR3 is 13 residues long. In DNA, the CDR3 is TGTGCCAGCAGCTTAATGGGGGGAGAGACCCAGTACTTC. It specifies CASSLMGGETQYF. The variable domain in full, completed from reference TRBV7-3 and TRBJ2-5, reads GAGVSQTPSNKVTEKGKYVELRCDPISGHTALYWYRQSLGQGPEFLIYFQGTGAADDSGLPNDRFFAVRPEGSVSTLKIQRTERGDSAVYLCASSLMGGETQYFGPGTRLLVL.

A word on this clone: Compared with germline, one end of the junction differs, possibly owing to a read error. This chain joins TRBV5-1 and TRBJ1-2; unclear D gene. The length of the CDR3 is 15 residues. Germline values: CDR1 SGHRS, CDR2 YFSETQ. The chain's CDR3 is CASRLGSADNYGYTF. The DNA for the CDR3 is TGCGCCAGCAGGTTGGGCAGCGCCGATAACTATGGCTACACCTTC.

Details on this clone: Other nucleotide sequences from this sample produce the same CDR3. This sequence joins TRBV6-5 and TRBJ1-2; no firm D call. The ends were cut back, 5 bases at V and 4 bases at J, with 5 bases in the middle. The V gene's germline CDR1 is MNHEY and CDR2 SVGAGI. The CDR3 covers 11 residues. The CDR3 is CASSNSYGYTF. DNA for the CDR3: TGTGCCAGCAGTAATAGCTATGGCTACACCTTC.

The V call is TRBV5-5, the J call TRBJ1-2; 8 nucleotides line up with TRBD1. V shed 6 bases, J shed 6 bases, and the junction held 13 bases outside the gene matches. Germline CDR1 and CDR2: SGHKS and YYEKEE (reference sequence). The CDR3 is made up of 15 amino acids. DNA of the CDR3: TGTGCCAGCAACACCGGGGACAGGCCGACCCATGGCTACACCTTC. Its translation: CASNTGDRPTHGYTF. The complete variable domain, with remaining parts taken from reference TRBV5-5 and TRBJ1-2, reads DAGVTQSPTHLIKTRGQQVTLRCSPISGHKSVSWYQQVLGQGPQFIFQYYEKEERGRGNFPDRFSARQFPNYSSELNVNALLLGDSALYLCASNTGDRPTHGYTFGSGTRLTVV.

The chain combines TRBV19 with TRBJ2-2; 11 bases match TRBD1. V lost 3 bases, J lost 6 bases, and 6 bases stayed unmatched. The CDR3 consists of 16 residues. Germline lookup yields CDR1 LNHDA and CDR2 SQIVND (reference sequence). CDR3 sequence: CASSIVGTGGSGELFF. DNA of the CDR3: TGTGCCAGTAGTATTGTCGGGACAGGGGGATCCGGGGAGCTGTTTTTT. Variable domain in full (rest from reference TRBV19 and TRBJ2-2): DGGITQSPKYLFRKEGQNVTLSCEQNLNHDAMYWYRQDPGQGLRLIYYSQIVNDFQKGDIAEGYSVSREKKESFPLTVTSAQKNPTAFYLCASSIVGTGGSGELFFGEGSRLTVL.

The gene calls are TRBV7-9 and TRBJ2-5; 7 bases match TRBD2. CDR1 is SEHNR, CDR2 FQNEAQ, per germline (reference sequence). V was clipped by 8 bases and J by 4 bases; unmatched bases: 1. There are 11 residues in the CDR3. CDR3 coding DNA: TGTGCCAGCGCTAGCGGAGAGACCCAGTACTTC. Its translation: CASASGETQYF.

The genes are TRBV25-1 and TRBJ2-1; 9 nucleotides line up with TRBD1. The length of the CDR3 is 14 residues. Looked up from germline, CDR1 is MGHDK and CDR2 is SYGVNS. With 7 bases clipped from V and 7 bases from J, the junction kept 8 bases outside the gene matches. CDR3 loop: CASTGQGVYNEQFF. In DNA, the CDR3 is TGTGCCAGCACGGGACAGGGAGTGTATAATGAGCAGTTCTTC.

The rearrangement uses TRBV30 and TRBJ1-4, with 10 bases lining up with TRBD1. The CDR3 spans 17 residues. The germline gives CDR1 GTSNPN, CDR2 SVGIG (reference sequence). With 5 bases clipped from V and 0 bases from J, the junction kept 9 bases outside the gene matches. The CDR3 protein is CAWSRDRGWTTNEKLFF. CDR3 sequence (DNA): TGTGCCTGGTCACGGGACAGGGGATGGACAACTAATGAAAAACTGTTTTTT. Filled out from reference TRBV30 and TRBJ1-4, the complete variable domain reads SQTIHQWPATLVQPVGSPLSLECTVEGTSNPNLYWYRQAAGRGLQLLFYSVGIGQISSEVPQNLSASRPQDRQFILSSKKLLLSDSGFYLCAWSRDRGWTTNEKLFFGSGTQLSVL.

The V call is TRBV7-9, the J call TRBJ1-4; 11 bases are shared with TRBD1. With 5 bases clipped from V and 7 bases from J, the junction kept 3 bases outside the gene matches. Germline loops: CDR1 SEHNR, CDR2 FQNEAQ (reference sequence). The CDR3 has 14 amino acids. CDR3 amino acids: CASSPGTGGEKLFF. The CDR3, as DNA: TGTGCCAGCAGCCCCGGGACAGGGGGTGAAAAACTGTTTTTT.

The rearrangement joins TRBV27 to TRBJ2-2, with no clear D. Trimming shortened V by 5 bases and J by 0 bases, and 13 bases separated the two germline ends. The CDR3 consists of 16 residues. Germline assignment: CDR1 MNHEY and CDR2 SMNVEV (reference sequence). CDR3 sequence reads: CASSLWRPANTGELFF. CDR3 coding DNA: TGTGCCAGCAGTCTCTGGAGACCAGCGAACACCGGGGAGCTGTTTTTT.

The V gene is TRBV27, the J gene TRBJ1-2; 8 nucleotides line up with TRBD1. The CDR3 runs 14 residues. Germline V CDR1 and CDR2: MNHEY, SMNVEV (reference sequence). V shed 5 bases, J shed 2 bases, and the junction held 4 bases outside the gene matches. The CDR3 spells CASSTRTGNYGYTF. The CDR3 DNA follows: TGTGCCAGCAGTACAAGGACAGGGAACTATGGCTACACCTTC.

The chain is built from TRBV24-1 and TRBJ1-4, with D tentatively TRBD1 (5 bases). The length of the CDR3 is 16 residues. V shed 3 bases and J shed 2 bases, with 12 bases lying between them. Germline assignment: CDR1 KGHDR and CDR2 SFDVKD. Written as DNA, the CDR3 is TGTGCCACCAGTGATCCGGGGGGGAGCACTAATGAAAAACTGTTTTTT. Its protein product is CATSDPGGSTNEKLFF.

The genes are TRBV6-5 and TRBJ1-2; TRBD1 matches at 8 bases. CDR1 is MNHEY, CDR2 SVGAGI, per germline. CDR3 length equals 15 residues. V lost 2 bases to trimming and J lost 8 bases; unmatched junction nucleotides: 10. The CDR3 protein is CASSYRDRSLGGYTF. The CDR3 coding sequence is TGTGCCAGCAGTTACCGGGACAGGAGCCTGGGGGGCTACACCTTC.

The V call is TRBV2, the J call TRBJ1-2; D might be TRBD1 (5 bases). Germline loops: CDR1 SNHLY, CDR2 FYNNEI. Trimming took 1 base from V and 1 from J, leaving 7 bases between them. CDR3 length equals 14 residues. For the CDR3, the DNA is TGTGCCAGCAGTGAAGGGGGCAATAACTATGGCTACACCTTC. Its protein product is CASSEGGNNYGYTF. Looking up the rest from reference TRBV2 and TRBJ1-2 gives the full variable domain: EPEVTQTPSHQVTQMGQEVILRCVPISNHLYFYWYRQILGQKVEFLVSFYNNEISEKSEIFDDQFSVERPDGSNFTLKIRSTKLEDSAMYFCASSEGGNNYGYTFGSGTRLTVV.

The chain couples TRBV27 to TRBJ2-1; 12 bases map to TRBD2. The CDR3 consists of 18 residues. The germline V gene has CDR1 MNHEY and CDR2 SMNVEV (reference sequence). Trimming at V came to 7 bases and at J to 4 bases, leaving 14 bases not matched to a gene. The CDR3 protein is CASTRTSGNGLRYNEQFF. The CDR3 coding sequence is TGTGCCAGCACAAGGACTAGCGGGAATGGCCTCCGGTACAATGAGCAGTTCTTC.

In its sample, this clone was seen once. The V call is TRBV3-1 (or the pseudogene TRBV3-2), the J call TRBJ2-2; TRBD1 might be the D (6 bases). Per germline, CDR1 LGHDT and CDR2 YNNKEL (reference sequence). The CDR3 is 15 residues long. Trimming cost V 5 bases and J 1 base, with 11 bases left between them. CDR3: CASSAPDRNTGELFF. CDR3 bases: TGTGCCAGCAGCGCCCCGGACAGGAACACCGGGGAGCTGTTTTTT.

The table lists this clone with a few counts. The chain recombines TRBV6-5 with TRBJ2-1, with 8 bases aligning to TRBD2. CDR1 and CDR2 (germline): MNHEY, SVGAGI. The V gene end was trimmed by 6 bases and the J gene end by 7 bases; junction bases not matched to a gene: 5. This CDR3 is built from 13 residues. The CDR3 coding sequence is TGTGCCAGCAGCGACGGGAGGGCAAATGAGCAGTTCTTC. Translated, it gives CASSDGRANEQFF.

The CDR3 DNA reads as TGTGCCAGCCTTACCCCCGACAGCTACTCCACTGAAGCTTTCTTT. It yields the protein CASLTPDSYSTEAFF. The chain combines TRBV19 with TRBJ1-1; D perhaps matches TRBD1 (5 bases). With 9 bases removed from V and 4 bases from J, the gap between germline ends came to 21 bases. Germline V gene lookup returns CDR1 LNHDA and CDR2 SQIVND (reference sequence). The CDR3 consists of 15 residues.

This chain uses TRBV5-1 with TRBJ2-3; 12 bases are a match to TRBD2. CDR1 SGHRS and CDR2 YFSETQ come from the germline V gene. The CDR3 has 16 residues. Trimming at V came to 4 bases and at J to 6 bases, leaving 9 bases not matched to a gene. CDR3: CASSPLWLAGGDTQYF. In DNA, the CDR3 is TGCGCCAGCAGCCCCTTGTGGCTAGCGGGGGGGGATACGCAGTATTTT. The full variable domain, with the rest looked up from reference TRBV5-1 and TRBJ2-3, is KAGVTQTPRYLIKTRGQQVTLSCSPISGHRSVSWYQQTPGQGLQFLFEYFSETQRNKGNFPGRFSGRQFSNSRSEMNVSTLELGDSALYLCASSPLWLAGGDTQYFGPGTRLTVL.

The chain carries TRBV7-2 and TRBJ2-5; TRBD2 matches at 9 bases. The V gene's germline CDR1 is SGHTA and CDR2 FQGNSA. CDR3 size: 15 residues. V lost 1 base and J lost 5; bases outside the gene matches: 5. CDR3 nucleotide sequence: TGTGCCAGCAGCTTAGTACTAGCGGGTGGGGAGACCCAGTACTTC. This sequence encodes CASSLVLAGGETQYF. Full variable domain (outside the CDR3, taken from reference TRBV7-2 and TRBJ2-5): GAGVSQSPSNKVTEKGKDVELRCDPISGHTALYWYRQSLGQGLEFLIYFQGNSAPDKSGLPSDRFSAERTGGSVSTLTIQRTQQEDSAVYLCASSLVLAGGETQYFGPGTRLLVL.

The V gene is TRBV5-1, the J gene TRBJ1-4; 9 bases are a match to TRBD1. Germline trimming cut 0 bases from V and 0 bases from J; bases unmatched to any gene: 9. The CDR3 has 19 amino acids. Germline CDR1 is SGHRS and CDR2 is YFSETQ. The CDR3 DNA reads TGCGCCAGCAGCTTGGTTCCTCCGGGACAGGGCACAACTAATGAAAAACTGTTTTTT. This encodes CASSLVPPGQGTTNEKLFF.

The V gene is TRBV11-2, the J gene TRBJ2-3; D not resolved. V lost 5 bases and J lost 5, with 8 bases in between. The CDR3 loop spans 12 amino acids. Germline V gene sequence: CDR1 SGHAT, CDR2 FQNNGV. As DNA, the CDR3 is TGTGCCAGCAGCCGCAACATAGATACGCAGTATTTT. Translation gives CASSRNIDTQYF.

The chain has TRBV6-5 and TRBJ1-6; D is perhaps TRBD1 (6 bases). V shed 7 bases and J shed 8 bases, with 15 bases lying between them. The CDR3 contains 14 residues. CDR1 MNHEY and CDR2 SVGAGI come from the germline V gene. CDR3 loop: CASTTRGGDSPLHF. The CDR3 coding sequence is TGTGCCAGCACTACAAGAGGGGGGGATTCACCCCTCCACTTT.

This chain uses TRBV7-2 with TRBJ2-7, with a tentative D call TRBD2 (6 bases). Trimming took 0 bases from V and 6 from J, leaving 6 bases between them. The CDR3 spans 12 residues. Germline V CDR1 and CDR2: SGHTA, FQGNSA. CDR3 sequence: CASSLAGGEQYF. CDR3 bases: TGTGCCAGCAGCTTAGCGGGGGGCGAGCAGTACTTC.

The chain combines TRBV29-1 with TRBJ2-5; 7 bases agree with TRBD2. CDR1 and CDR2 from the germline V gene are SQVTM and ANQGSEA. V trimming: 7 bases; J trimming: 5 bases; junction bases outside the gene matches: 10. This CDR3 contains 13 residues. The CDR3 nucleotides read TGCAGCGGCGGGAGAATAGGGCACGAGACCCAGTACTTC. Amino acid sequence: CSGGRIGHETQYF.

The rearrangement joins TRBV12-3 or TRBV12-4 to TRBJ1-1; D call uncertain. The V end was cut by 6 bases, the J end by 4 bases, with 12 bases between. The CDR3 covers 13 residues. CDR3 sequence reads: CASSPFRGTEAFF. The CDR3 DNA is TGTGCCAGCAGCCCGTTTCGGGGCACTGAAGCTTTCTTT.

The sample holds a few counts of this clone. This rearrangement joins TRBV2 to TRBJ1-5; 9 bases agree with TRBD1. Germline V gene sequence: CDR1 SNHLY, CDR2 FYNNEI. The J segment lost 2 bases and the V segment lost 8 bases, leaving 10 bases of the junction unmatched. This CDR3 is built from 16 residues. This CDR3 reads CASSPGQGKGNQPQHF. The CDR3 bases are TGTGCCAGCTCCCCGGGACAGGGTAAAGGCAATCAGCCCCAGCATTTT.